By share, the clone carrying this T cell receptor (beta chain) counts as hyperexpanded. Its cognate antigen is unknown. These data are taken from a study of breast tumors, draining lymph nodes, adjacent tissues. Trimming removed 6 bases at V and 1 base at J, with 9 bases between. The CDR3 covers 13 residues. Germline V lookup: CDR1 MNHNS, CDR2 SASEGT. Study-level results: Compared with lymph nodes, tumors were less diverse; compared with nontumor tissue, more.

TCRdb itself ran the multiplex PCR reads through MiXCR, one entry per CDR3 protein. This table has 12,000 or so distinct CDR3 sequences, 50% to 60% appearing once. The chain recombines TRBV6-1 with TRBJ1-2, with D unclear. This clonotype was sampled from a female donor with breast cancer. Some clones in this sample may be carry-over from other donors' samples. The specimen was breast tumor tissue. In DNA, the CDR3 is TGTGCCAGCAGCCCAGACCTTAACTATGGCTACACCTTC. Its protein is CASSPDLNYGYTF.